These 31 T cell receptor beta chains came from one sample sequenced in a study of PD-L1 blockade in urothelial cancer. Time point given: pretreatment peripheral blood. Data came from immunoSEQ multiplex PCR; TCRdb stores just in-frame clones and leaves some out. This sample has approximately 52,000 clones; about 85% occur once, and the top ten carry approximately 14%. The sequences come from PBMCs, collected around atezolizumab (anti-PD-L1) treatment. These receptors all come from a man between 65 and 85 years old with urothelial cancer.

The chain recombines TRBV5-1 with TRBJ1-3; TRBD1 aligns across 8 bases. V was pared by 0 bases and J by 0 bases, with 5 bases of the junction left unmatched. From germline, CDR1 is SGHRS and CDR2 YFSETQ. CDR3 length equals 17 residues. The CDR3 DNA sequence: TGCGCCAGCAGCTTGGGGGACAGGCCGGTCTCTGGAAACACCATATATTTT. It encodes CASSLGDRPVSGNTIYF.

Here the CDR3 reads CASSKPGQGRKLFF. CDR3 DNA: TGTGCCAGCTCCAAACCGGGACAGGGGCGAAAACTGTTTTTT. V gene TRBV27 combines with J gene TRBJ1-4; the match to TRBD1 covers 10 bases. The length of the CDR3 is 14 residues. Germline trimming cut 8 bases from V and 10 bases from J; bases unmatched to any gene: 10. Germline-derived CDR1 and CDR2 are MNHEY and SMNVEV (reference sequence).

This chain uses TRBV9 with TRBJ2-2, with D tentatively TRBD2 (6 bases). CDR3 length equals 16 residues. Germline CDR1 SGDLS, CDR2 YYNGEE. V dropped 2 bases and J dropped 0 bases, with 11 bases sitting between them. The CDR3 loop reads CASSVVGGSNTGELFF. The CDR3 bases are TGTGCCAGCAGCGTTGTCGGAGGGTCGAACACCGGGGAGCTGTTTTTT.

V and J are TRBV7-8 and TRBJ2-1, with 9 bases aligning to TRBD2. The CDR3 runs 16 residues. With V trimmed by 2 bases and J by 6 bases, 8 bases remained unmatched. The germline V gene has CDR1 SGHVS and CDR2 FQNEAQ. The CDR3 DNA is TGTGCCAGCAGCTTATTAGTCACTAGCGGGCCCAATGAGCAGTTCTTC. It specifies CASSLLVTSGPNEQFF. The full variable domain, its missing parts supplied by reference TRBV7-8 and TRBJ2-1, is GAGVSQSPRYKVAKRGQDVALRCDPISGHVSLFWYQQALGQGPEFLTYFQNEAQLDKSGLPSDRFFAERPEGSVSTLKIQRTQQEDSAVYLCASSLLVTSGPNEQFFGPGTRLTVL.

This clone was observed at least ten times. The gene calls are TRBV27 and TRBJ2-7, with 11 bases fitting TRBD2. CDR1 and CDR2 from the germline V gene are MNHEY and SMNVEV (reference sequence). The CDR3 extends over 15 amino acids. V gave up 2 bases and J gave up 7 bases; unmatched junction bases: 7. As DNA, the CDR3 is TGTGCCAGCAGTTTACTCGCTAGCGGGAGGAGTGAGCAGTACTTC. As protein: CASSLLASGRSEQYF.

The chain links TRBV7-6 to TRBJ2-1; possibly TRBD2 for D (5 bases). Per the germline V gene, CDR1 is SGHVS and CDR2 is FNYEAQ. The V and J ends lost 7 bases and 11 bases respectively, with 21 bases between them. The CDR3 length is 14 residues. As DNA, the CDR3 is TGTGCCAGCACCCGCGATGGGAGTCTTGGGAAGCAGTTCTTC. Its translation is CASTRDGSLGKQFF.

This chain joins TRBV5-1 and TRBJ2-3; 9 bases are a match to TRBD2. The CDR3 runs 14 residues. In germline, CDR1 is SGHRS, CDR2 YFSETQ. Trimming removed 5 bases from V and 5 bases from J; junction bases left unmatched: 6. This chain's CDR3 is CASSNAGGLDTQYF. For the CDR3, the DNA is TGCGCCAGCAGTAACGCGGGAGGGTTAGATACGCAGTATTTT.

This clone has more than one count but fewer than ten. The J gene is TRBJ2-1, the V gene TRBV10-3; 10 bases agree with TRBD1. Germline CDR1 and CDR2: ENHRY and SYGVKD. CDR3 length: 15 amino acids. The V gene end was trimmed by 3 bases and the J gene end by 6 bases; junction bases not matched to a gene: 5. Here the CDR3 reads CAISDRDRGSNEQFF. CDR3 in DNA: TGTGCCATCAGTGACCGGGACAGGGGTTCCAATGAGCAGTTCTTC.

This chain connects TRBV18 to TRBJ1-1; maybe TRBD1 (5 bases). Germline CDR1 is KGHSH and CDR2 is LQKENI. V was trimmed by 2 bases and J by 5 bases, leaving 18 bases between them. This CDR3 contains 16 residues. The CDR3 loop reads CASSPVAGFGGTEAFF. For the CDR3, the DNA is TGTGCCAGCTCACCAGTGGCAGGGTTTGGAGGGACTGAAGCTTTCTTT.

The CDR3 loop reads CASSFAGGMGETQYF. DNA of the CDR3: TGTGCCAGCAGCTTCGCGGGAGGGATGGGAGAGACCCAGTACTTC. The chain carries TRBV7-9 and TRBJ2-5; TRBD2 agrees at 9 bases. The CDR3 has 15 amino acids. The ends lost 3 bases at V and 4 bases at J; junction bases unmatched: 6. Per the germline V gene, CDR1 is SEHNR and CDR2 is FQNEAQ (reference sequence).

The chain uses TRBV4-1 and TRBJ2-1, with a weak D call TRBD2 (6 bases). The germline V gene has CDR1 MGHRA and CDR2 YSYEKL. With 4 bases removed from V and 10 bases from J, the gap between germline ends came to 11 bases. This CDR3 comprises 12 residues. The DNA for the CDR3 is TGCGCCAGCAGCCGGGACGCGGGAGAGCAGTTCTTC. Protein: CASSRDAGEQFF.

The genes are TRBV19 and TRBJ2-4, with 10 bases aligning to TRBD1. The junction had 10 bases not matched to a gene; V was cut back by 7 bases and J by 7 bases. The CDR3 is made up of 15 amino acids. The germline V gene has CDR1 LNHDA and CDR2 SQIVND (reference sequence). CDR3 residues: CASTQTPGQGNIQYF. The CDR3 DNA sequence: TGTGCCAGTACACAAACGCCGGGACAGGGGAACATTCAGTACTTC.

This chain uses TRBV6-1 with TRBJ1-1, with TRBD1 matching 7 bases. Looked up from germline, CDR1 is MNHNS and CDR2 is SASEGT. With 4 bases clipped from V and 4 bases from J, the junction kept 18 bases outside the gene matches. This CDR3 is 18 amino acids long. The CDR3 region has the DNA TGTGCCAGCAGTGGCAAAATCCCGGGACAGAGAAGCGGCACTGAAGCTTTCTTT. Translation gives CASSGKIPGQRSGTEAFF.

The chain recombines TRBV14 with TRBJ2-5; 7 bases agree with TRBD2. The length of the CDR3 is 15 residues. In germline, CDR1 is SGHDN, CDR2 FVKESK. The V gene end was trimmed by 3 bases and the J gene end by 2 bases; junction bases not matched to a gene: 6. The DNA of the CDR3 is TGTGCCAGCAGCCATAGAGGCGGGGGACAAGAGACCCAGTACTTC. It yields the protein CASSHRGGGQETQYF.

J is TRBJ2-5 and V is TRBV28; D is unresolved. The ends were cut back, 1 base at V and 2 bases at J, with 11 bases in the middle. CDR3 length: 15 residues. Germline V CDR1 and CDR2: MDHEN, SYDVKM. CDR3 DNA: TGTGCCAGCAGTTTATCCCGCTGGCGGCAAGAGACCCAGTACTTC. Its translation: CASSLSRWRQETQYF.

The gene calls are TRBV5-1 and TRBJ2-7, with 10 bases identical to TRBD1. After removal of 2 bases from V and 2 bases from J, the junction contained 1 base not matched to a gene. This CDR3 spans 14 amino acids. The V gene's germline CDR1 is SGHRS and CDR2 YFSETQ. The CDR3 loop is CASSFGTGAYEQYF. The CDR3 coding sequence is TGCGCCAGCAGCTTTGGGACAGGGGCCTACGAGCAGTACTTC.

This chain links TRBV28 with TRBJ1-3; maybe TRBD1 (5 bases). V was pared by 3 bases and J by 4 bases, with 13 bases between. Germline loops: CDR1 MDHEN, CDR2 SYDVKM. The CDR3 is 15 amino acids. For the CDR3, the DNA is TGTGCCAGCAGTTTTCCCGCAGGGAAGGGAAACACCATATATTTT. Protein: CASSFPAGKGNTIYF.

The chain uses TRBV5-1 and TRBJ2-2, with 9 bases matching TRBD1. V lost 1 base and J lost 4; bases outside the gene matches: 2. The CDR3 length is 15 residues. Germline CDR1 is SGHRS and CDR2 is YFSETQ. DNA for the CDR3: TGCGCCAGCAGCTTGCGGGACAGGGCCACCGGGGAGCTGTTTTTT. Translation gives CASSLRDRATGELFF.

V usage is TRBV5-1 and J usage is TRBJ2-7, with 7 nucleotides matching TRBD1. The CDR3 spans 15 residues. J gave up 0 bases and V 4 bases, and 7 bases lay outside the gene matches. The V gene's germline CDR1 is SGHRS and CDR2 YFSETQ. The CDR3 region has the DNA TGCGCCAGCAGCGGCTCAAACAGGGGCTCCTACGAGCAGTACTTC. Protein sequence: CASSGSNRGSYEQYF.

The J gene is TRBJ1-2, the V gene TRBV6-1; D remains ambiguous. From germline, CDR1 is MNHNS and CDR2 SASEGT. This CDR3 is 15 amino acids long. V lost 3 bases and J lost 0, with 11 bases in between. CDR3 sequence (DNA): TGTGCCAGCAGTGAGGGCACCGGGACTAACTATGGCTACACCTTC. This codes for CASSEGTGTNYGYTF.

V gene TRBV19 combines with J gene TRBJ2-2; a weak D match, TRBD1 (6 bases). V was clipped by 10 bases and J by 6 bases, with 12 bases between them. In germline, CDR1 is LNHDA, CDR2 SQIVND (reference sequence). This CDR3 is built from 12 residues. The CDR3 DNA reads as TGTGCCACCAGACCAGGGGCCGGGGAGCTGTTTTTT. Protein product: CATRPGAGELFF.

The J gene is TRBJ2-5, the V gene TRBV27, with 9 bases matching TRBD2. The CDR3 has 15 residues. Per the germline V gene, CDR1 is MNHEY and CDR2 is SMNVEV (reference sequence). V was pared by 6 bases and J by 0 bases, with 5 bases of the junction left unmatched. The CDR3 loop is CASRGLAGYQETQYF. The CDR3 DNA reads TGTGCCAGCAGGGGACTAGCAGGGTACCAAGAGACCCAGTACTTC.

The chain uses TRBV18 and TRBJ1-1; D is possibly TRBD1 (6 bases). V was shortened by 5 bases and J by 9 bases, with 22 bases between the two germline ends. This CDR3 comprises 15 residues. Germline V lookup: CDR1 KGHSH, CDR2 LQKENI. This chain's CDR3 is CASSEGQNKGTKAFF. The CDR3 nucleotides read TGTGCCAGCTCAGAGGGGCAAAACAAGGGGACAAAAGCTTTCTTT.

This clone showed up just once. The chain links TRBV6-1 to TRBJ1-2; 8 positions agree with TRBD1. V dropped 7 bases and J dropped 5; count of bases not matched to a gene: 12. This CDR3 region has 15 residues. Germline V gene data show CDR1 as MNHNS and CDR2 as SASEGT. CDR3 DNA: TGTGCCAGCACTGCGACAGGGGTGGCACGTTATGGCTACACCTTC. This sequence encodes CASTATGVARYGYTF.

The V and J genes are TRBV5-1 and TRBJ1-1, with 7 bases that match TRBD1. Germline assignment: CDR1 SGHRS and CDR2 YFSETQ. The CDR3 is 12 residues long. Losses at the gene ends were 0 bases for V and 8 bases for J; bases not matched to a gene: 1. In DNA form, the CDR3 reads TGCGCCAGCAGCTTGGGCAGGGGGGAAGCTTTCTTT. Amino acids: CASSLGRGEAFF.

The chain combines TRBV19 with TRBJ1-5, with a weak D call TRBD1 (5 bases). V lost 11 bases and J lost 0, with 17 bases in between. The CDR3 has 15 amino acids. Germline lookup yields CDR1 LNHDA and CDR2 SQIVND (reference sequence). The DNA for the CDR3 is TGTGCCTCGATGGGGGGGGATTATAGCAATCAGCCCCAGCATTTT. It specifies CASMGGDYSNQPQHF.

The rearrangement uses TRBV28 and TRBJ2-3, with a possible D match to TRBD2 (5 bases). Germline CDR1 MDHEN, CDR2 SYDVKM. V lost 3 bases and J lost 3, with 7 bases in between. The length of the CDR3 is 13 residues. The chain's CDR3 is CASSFGGTDTQYF. DNA of the CDR3: TGTGCCAGCAGTTTTGGCGGGACAGATACGCAGTATTTT.

In its sample, this clone was seen once. The genes are TRBV18 and TRBJ2-5; 10 bases are a match to TRBD2. This CDR3 comprises 15 residues. Germline CDR1 KGHSH, CDR2 LQKENI. Unmatched junction bases numbered 5, after V lost 2 bases and J lost 5 bases. CDR3: CASSPSLAGEETQYF. The CDR3 DNA sequence: TGTGCCAGCTCACCAAGCCTAGCGGGGGAGGAGACCCAGTACTTC.

V gene TRBV28 combines with J gene TRBJ2-7; D is perhaps TRBD1 (6 bases). This CDR3 comprises 12 residues. Germline V lookup: CDR1 MDHEN, CDR2 SYDVKM. Deletions cut 7 bases from V and 5 bases from J, with 12 bases between. CDR3 DNA: TGTGCCAGCACTTCAGGGGTTAACGAGCAGTACTTC. As protein: CASTSGVNEQYF. Variable domain in full (rest from reference TRBV28 and TRBJ2-7): DVKVTQSSRYLVKRTGEKVFLECVQDMDHENMFWYRQDPGLGLRLIYFSYDVKMKEKGDIPEGYSVSREKKERFSLILESASTNQTSMYLCASTSGVNEQYFGPGTRLTVT.

The gene calls are TRBV7-2 and TRBJ1-2; a weak D match, TRBD1 (6 bases). CDR1 and CDR2 (germline): SGHTA, FQGNSA. V lost 1 base and J lost 4, with 13 bases in between. The CDR3 sequence is 15 residues long. This CDR3 reads CASSLGSGAGYGYTF. In DNA form, the CDR3 reads TGTGCCAGCAGCTTAGGTTCAGGGGCTGGCTATGGCTACACCTTC.

This chain uses TRBV18 with TRBJ2-7; 8 nucleotides line up with TRBD1. There are 16 residues in the CDR3. Germline CDR1 KGHSH, CDR2 LQKENI. V lost 3 bases to trimming and J lost 4 bases; unmatched junction nucleotides: 11. In DNA form, the CDR3 reads TGTGCCAGCTCACCGGCTTCGGGACAGGCGCGATACGAGCAGTACTTC. Its protein is CASSPASGQARYEQYF.